These 5 T cell receptor beta chains came from one sample sequenced in a study of blood T cell repertoires in COVID-19 (dated by TCRdb to the early 2020s). Libraries came from the immunoSEQ multiplex PCR assay. Held by TCRdb, this immuneACCESS table contains in-frame sequences only and omits some clones. Under half of the omission traces to an unresolved V gene where checked; the cause of the rest is unknown. The sample data list 70,000 or so clones, and 86% of these were observed just once. Clones ranked in the top ten supply approximately 11% of the sample. Sequences were obtained from peripheral blood. The receptor source for this set is a man between 65 and 85 years old with active or convalescent COVID-19.

The CDR3: CAWSAQQAPRGYTF. Here the CDR3 DNA reads TGTGCCTGGAGTGCCCAACAGGCCCCGCGGGGCTACACCTTC. The V and J genes are TRBV30 and TRBJ1-2, with D perhaps matching TRBD1 (5 bases). V gave up 1 base and J gave up 8 bases, with 17 bases separating them. In germline, CDR1 is GTSNPN, CDR2 SVGIG (reference sequence). The CDR3 length is 14 residues. Variable domain in full (rest from reference TRBV30 and TRBJ1-2): SQTIHQWPATLVQPVGSPLSLECTVEGTSNPNLYWYRQAAGRGLQLLFYSVGIGQISSEVPQNLSASRPQDRQFILSSKKLLLSDSGFYLCAWSAQQAPRGYTFGSGTRLTVV.

This chain uses TRBV4-1 with TRBJ2-7; D unclear. The CDR3 length is 17 residues. Germline V gene lookup returns CDR1 MGHRA and CDR2 YSYEKL. Trimming cost V 4 bases and J 0 bases, with 19 bases left between them. CDR3 residues: CASSPHPPEAFSYEQYF. For the CDR3, the DNA is TGCGCCAGCAGCCCTCACCCCCCTGAGGCTTTCTCCTACGAGCAGTACTTC.

The chain recombines TRBV15 with TRBJ1-2; 7 bases map to TRBD1. This CDR3 region has 15 residues. Germline V gene data show CDR1 as LNHNV and CDR2 as YYDKDF (reference sequence). Trimming removed 1 base from V and 4 bases from J; junction bases left unmatched: 6. CDR3 residues: CATSRVPGQFYGYTF. The CDR3 nucleotides read TGTGCCACCAGCAGAGTTCCGGGACAGTTCTATGGCTACACCTTC. The full variable domain, rest sourced from reference TRBV15 and TRBJ1-2, is DAMVIQNPRYQVTQFGKPVTLSCSQTLNHNVMYWYQQKSSQAPKLLFHYYDKDFNNEADTPDNFQSRRPNTSFCFLDIRSPGLGDTAMYLCATSRVPGQFYGYTFGSGTRLTVV.

The count of this clone is one. V is TRBV9 and J is TRBJ2-5; weak D call: TRBD1 (5 bases). There are 14 residues in the CDR3. With 0 bases removed from V and 2 bases from J, the gap between germline ends came to 8 bases. The germline V gene has CDR1 SGDLS and CDR2 YYNGEE. The CDR3 reads CASSVGQGQETQYF. The CDR3 DNA follows: TGTGCCAGCAGCGTAGGGCAGGGACAAGAGACCCAGTACTTC.

The chain recombines TRBV6-5 with TRBJ1-2; 7 bases align to TRBD1. From germline, CDR1 is MNHEY and CDR2 SVGAGI. The V gene end was trimmed by 2 bases and the J gene end by 4 bases; junction bases not matched to a gene: 4. CDR3 length equals 14 residues. The CDR3 loop reads CASSYQAGGYGYTF. The CDR3, as DNA: TGTGCCAGCAGTTACCAAGCAGGGGGCTATGGCTACACCTTC.